Given below is one T cell receptor beta chain in context. The target antigen is unknown. One end of the junction fails to match germline, which may point to a read error. The sample comes from a study of identical twins. Study observations and caveats: Out-of-frame alpha sequences shared by twins showed excess low generation probability.

Each CDR3 protein is one row after TCRdb ran MiXCR on the 5' RACE reads. The sample contains under 900,000 distinct CDR3 sequences, over 15% of which appear only once. CDR3 length equals 15 residues. Per the germline V gene, CDR1 is SGHTA and CDR2 is FQGNSA. A further study also used this sample, focusing on T cells expressing NK-cell markers. That source notes: Sorted CD3+CD56-NKG2C+, CD3+CD56+NKG2C+ and CD3+CD56+NKG2C- T cells supplied the TCR beta repertoires. Sorting of alpha-beta TCR T cells alone was achieved in several experiments with an anti-gamma-delta TCR antibody. The dominant NKG2C+ clonotypes represented about 1.0-7.5% of CD8+ T cells in several donors.

This receptor was obtained from a woman aged 18 to 35 in good health. Input material: PBMCs. This sequence joins TRBV7-2 and TRBJ2-2; D is unclear. The CDR3 spells CASSLRLANPGELFF. The CDR3 DNA sequence: TGTGCCAGCAGCTTAAGGCTTGCGAACCCCGGGGAGCTGTTTTTT.